Shown below are 9 T cell receptor beta chains from a single sample sequenced in a study of blood T cell repertoires in COVID-19. Using immunoSEQ multiplex PCR, the repertoire was profiled, and TCRdb retains in-frame clones only, with some absent. The data show roughly 170,000 clones, around 84% seen once. Sequenced input: peripheral blood. Every receptor here comes from a man aged 40-50 years with active or convalescent COVID-19.

This clone has just a few counts. The gene calls are TRBV5-1 and TRBJ1-1; no clear D. The germline V gene has CDR1 SGHRS and CDR2 YFSETQ. The CDR3 has 16 residues. V was clipped by 4 bases and J by 0 bases, with 16 bases between them. The CDR3 DNA reads TGCGCCAGCAGCCTGGATGCCCCTCGGGTGAACACTGAAGCTTTCTTT. This encodes CASSLDAPRVNTEAFF.

This clone is a singleton in its sample. V usage is TRBV28 and J usage is TRBJ2-1; a possible D gene is TRBD2 (7 bases). V lost 3 bases and J 6 bases, leaving 12 bases between the germline ends. CDR1 and CDR2 from the germline V gene are MDHEN and SYDVKM. The CDR3 is 14 amino acids. The CDR3 spells CASSLNRGANEQFF. The CDR3 nucleotides read TGTGCCAGCAGTTTGAACCGGGGGGCCAATGAGCAGTTCTTC.

The chain has TRBV5-4 and TRBJ2-3, with 10 nucleotides matching TRBD1. Germline CDR1 SGHNT, CDR2 YYREEE (reference sequence). The CDR3 is 15 residues long. Trimming cost V 5 bases and J 1 base; bases outside gene matches: 4. DNA for the CDR3: TGTGCCAGCAGTCCCGGGACAGGGGGCACAGATACGCAGTATTTT. Amino acids: CASSPGTGGTDTQYF.

The rearrangement joins TRBV4-1 to TRBJ2-7; TRBD2 aligns across 10 bases. The CDR3 covers 15 residues. V lost 1 base, J lost 5 bases, and 5 bases stayed unmatched. Germline loops: CDR1 MGHRA, CDR2 YSYEKL. The CDR3 sequence: CASSQGGTSVHEQYF. The CDR3, as DNA: TGCGCCAGCAGCCAAGGGGGGACTAGCGTACACGAGCAGTACTTC.

The chain carries TRBV5-1 and TRBJ2-1; 11 nucleotides match TRBD2. The V and J ends lost 1 base and 4 bases, in that order; junction bases with no gene match: 4. Germline loops: CDR1 SGHRS, CDR2 YFSETQ. The CDR3 is 16 residues long. As DNA, the CDR3 is TGCGCCAGCAGCTTGTGGGCTAGCGGGGGGTACAATGAGCAGTTCTTC. It specifies CASSLWASGGYNEQFF.

The chain carries TRBV4-1 and TRBJ2-2, with a weak D call TRBD2 (5 bases). The V end lost 0 bases, the J end lost 13 bases, and 18 bases lay between the germline ends. Germline V gene sequence: CDR1 MGHRA, CDR2 YSYEKL. The CDR3 consists of 15 residues. CDR3 in DNA: TGCGCCAGCAGCCAAGATAGGACTGTCGGGCATGGGCTGTTTTTT. Protein sequence: CASSQDRTVGHGLFF.

The chain recombines TRBV30 with TRBJ1-3; no definite D call. V lost 1 base, J lost 3 bases, and 13 bases lay in between. The germline V gene has CDR1 GTSNPN and CDR2 SVGIG (reference sequence). CDR3 length equals 15 residues. CDR3: CAWSGEGLFGNTIYF. The CDR3 DNA reads TGTGCCTGGAGTGGTGAGGGTCTTTTTGGAAACACCATATATTTT.

This clone occurred a few times. The chain couples TRBV4-1 to TRBJ1-1, with D possibly being TRBD1 (6 bases). Germline lookup yields CDR1 MGHRA and CDR2 YSYEKL. Trimming cost V 3 bases and J 1 base, with 15 bases left between them. The CDR3 is made up of 16 amino acids. The CDR3 protein is CASSHPKRGGNTEAFF. DNA of the CDR3: TGCGCCAGCAGCCACCCTAAAAGGGGGGGGAACACTGAAGCTTTCTTT.

The table lists this clone with a few counts. The rearrangement links TRBV7-8 to TRBJ2-7; 12 bases fit TRBD1. This CDR3 has 15 amino acids. From germline, CDR1 is SGHVS and CDR2 FQNEAQ. The V segment lost 2 bases and the J segment 6 bases; nucleotides outside the gene matches: 5. CDR3 bases: TGTGCCAGCAGCTTAACCGGGACAGGGGGCTTCGAGCAGTACTTC. This sequence encodes CASSLTGTGGFEQYF.